These T cell receptor beta chains were read from a single sample in a study of OX40 agonist ivuxolimab in advanced cancers. Clones were read by immunoSEQ multiplex PCR, and TCRdb kept only the in-frame ones, dropping some. The sample has 60,000 to 70,000 clones, 90% seen once; the top ten hold 1.9%. Sequences were derived from CD4+ or CD8+ T cells sorted from blood, sampled in a trial of the OX40 agonist ivuxolimab. The receptors shown here come from an adult with an advanced solid tumor such as melanoma, head and neck, liver or kidney cancer. CDR3s include the opening cysteine and the closing phenylalanine or tryptophan. Each record gives: V gene, J gene, D gene, clone size, CDR3 DNA, CDR3 protein. The D gene is left open where the match is weak. Some rows mark clone size as missing; the rest say once, few, many or name a class of expanded clone.

TRBV18	TRBJ2-3	-	few	TGTGCCAGCTCACGGGACACCATTAGCACAGATACGCAGTATTTT	CASSRDTISTDTQYF
TRBV6-1	TRBJ2-7	TRBD1	-	TGTGCCAGCAGTGAACGAGAAACTAGGACAGGGGGAGTCTACGAGCAGTACTTC	CASSERETRTGGVYEQYF
TRBV10-1	TRBJ2-5	-	-	TGCGCCACCAGGTCGGAGACCCAGTACTTC	CATRSETQYF
TRBV4-3	TRBJ2-5	-	-	TGCGCCAGCAGCCAAGTCGGGGGAAGAAGGGGGGAGACCCAGTACTTC	CASSQVGGRRGETQYF
TRBV19	TRBJ2-1	-	-	TGTGCCAGTAGGGTTAGCGCCACCCCTAGTGAGCAGTTCTTC	CASRVSATPSEQFF
TRBV4-3	TRBJ1-6	-	-	TGCGCCAGCAGCCAGGGAGGGGGGGAGGATTCACCCCTCCACTTT	CASSQGGGEDSPLHF
TRBV5-6	TRBJ2-6	-	-	TGTGCCAGCAGCTCAGGGGGGCCACTGACTTTC	CASSSGGPLTF
TRBV5-1	TRBJ2-1	TRBD1	-	TGCGCCAGCAGCTTGAAAGTCGGACAGGCGGCCTACAATGAGCAGTTCTTC	CASSLKVGQAAYNEQFF
TRBV5-1	TRBJ1-4	TRBD1	-	TGCGCCAGCAGCGCCGGGACAGGGCTTAATGAAAAACTGTTTTTT	CASSAGTGLNEKLFF
TRBV7-8	TRBJ1-1	-	-	TGTGCCAGCAGCTTAAACCGGCACACTGAAGCTTTCTTT	CASSLNRHTEAFF
TRBV27	TRBJ1-1	-	-	TGTGCCAGCAGTTTCAAGGAGAACACTGAAGCTTTCTTT	CASSFKENTEAFF
TRBV18	TRBJ1-1	TRBD1	-	TGTGCCAGCTCACCGACTCTTAAGACAGGGGTGGACACTGAAGCTTTCTTT	CASSPTLKTGVDTEAFF